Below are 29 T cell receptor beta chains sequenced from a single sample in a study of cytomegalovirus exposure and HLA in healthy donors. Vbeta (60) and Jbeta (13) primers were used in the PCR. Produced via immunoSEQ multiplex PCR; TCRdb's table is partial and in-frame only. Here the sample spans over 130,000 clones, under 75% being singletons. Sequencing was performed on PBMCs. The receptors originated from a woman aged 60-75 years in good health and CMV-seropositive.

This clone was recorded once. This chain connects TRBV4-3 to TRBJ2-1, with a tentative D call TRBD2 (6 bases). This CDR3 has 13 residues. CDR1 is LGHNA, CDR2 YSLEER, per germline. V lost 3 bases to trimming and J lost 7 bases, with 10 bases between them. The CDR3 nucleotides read TGCGCCAGCAGCCACCTTGGGGGGAATGAGCAGTTCTTC. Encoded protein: CASSHLGGNEQFF.

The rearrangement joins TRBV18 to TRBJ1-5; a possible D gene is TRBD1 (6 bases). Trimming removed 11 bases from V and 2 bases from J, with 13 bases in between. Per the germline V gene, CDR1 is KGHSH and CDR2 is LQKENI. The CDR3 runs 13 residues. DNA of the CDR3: TGTGCCTCCCGGGGGGCACGCAATCAGCCCCAGCATTTT. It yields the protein CASRGARNQPQHF.

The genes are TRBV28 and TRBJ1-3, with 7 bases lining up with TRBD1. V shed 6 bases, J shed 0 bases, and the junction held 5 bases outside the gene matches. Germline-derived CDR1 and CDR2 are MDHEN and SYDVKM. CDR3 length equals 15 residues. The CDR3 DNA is TGTGCCAGCAGACCGGGGACAGACTCTGGAAACACCATATATTTT. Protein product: CASRPGTDSGNTIYF.

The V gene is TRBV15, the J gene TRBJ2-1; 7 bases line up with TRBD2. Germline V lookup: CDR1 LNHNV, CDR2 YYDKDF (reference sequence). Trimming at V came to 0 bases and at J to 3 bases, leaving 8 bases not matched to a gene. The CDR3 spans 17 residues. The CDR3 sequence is CATSRDPKGGSYNEQFF. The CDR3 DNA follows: TGTGCCACCAGCAGAGATCCAAAGGGCGGGAGCTACAATGAGCAGTTCTTC.

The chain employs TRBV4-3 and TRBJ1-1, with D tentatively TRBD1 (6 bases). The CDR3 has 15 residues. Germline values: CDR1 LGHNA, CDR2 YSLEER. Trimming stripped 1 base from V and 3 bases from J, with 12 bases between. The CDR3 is CASSQGRQGYTEAFF. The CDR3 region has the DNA TGCGCCAGCAGCCAAGGTAGGCAGGGGTACACTGAAGCTTTCTTT.

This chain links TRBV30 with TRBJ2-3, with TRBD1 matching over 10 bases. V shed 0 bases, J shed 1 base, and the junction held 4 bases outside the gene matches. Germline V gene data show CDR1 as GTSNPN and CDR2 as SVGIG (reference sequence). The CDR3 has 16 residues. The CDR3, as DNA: TGTGCCTGGAGTGTAGCCGGGACAGGGGGCACAGATACGCAGTATTTT. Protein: CAWSVAGTGGTDTQYF. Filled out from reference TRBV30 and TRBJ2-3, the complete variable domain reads SQTIHQWPATLVQPVGSPLSLECTVEGTSNPNLYWYRQAAGRGLQLLFYSVGIGQISSEVPQNLSASRPQDRQFILSSKKLLLSDSGFYLCAWSVAGTGGTDTQYFGPGTRLTVL.

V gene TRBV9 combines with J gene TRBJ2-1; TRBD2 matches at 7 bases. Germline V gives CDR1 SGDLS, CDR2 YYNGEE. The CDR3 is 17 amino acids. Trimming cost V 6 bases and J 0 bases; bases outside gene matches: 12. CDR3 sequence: CASTPRSGQSSYNEQFF. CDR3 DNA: TGTGCCAGCACCCCACGTAGCGGGCAAAGCTCCTACAATGAGCAGTTCTTC. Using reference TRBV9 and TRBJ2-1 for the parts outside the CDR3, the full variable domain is DSGVTQTPKHLITATGQRVTLRCSPRSGDLSVYWYQQSLDQGLQFLIQYYNGEERAKGNILERFSAQQFPDLHSELNLSSLELGDSALYFCASTPRSGQSSYNEQFFGPGTRLTVL.

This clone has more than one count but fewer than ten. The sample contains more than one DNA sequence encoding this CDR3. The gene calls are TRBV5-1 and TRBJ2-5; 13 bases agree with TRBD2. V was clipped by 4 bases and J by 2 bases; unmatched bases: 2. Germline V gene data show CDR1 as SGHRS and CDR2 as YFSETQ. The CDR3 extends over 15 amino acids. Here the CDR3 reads CASSRGLAGQETQYF. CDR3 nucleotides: TGCGCCAGCAGCAGGGGACTAGCGGGACAAGAGACCCAGTACTTC.

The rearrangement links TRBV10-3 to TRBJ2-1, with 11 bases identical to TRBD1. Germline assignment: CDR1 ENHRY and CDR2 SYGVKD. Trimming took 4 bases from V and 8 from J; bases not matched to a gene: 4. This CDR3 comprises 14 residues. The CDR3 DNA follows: TGTGCCATCAGTGTCGGGGACAGGGGGTATGAGCAGTTCTTC. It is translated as CAISVGDRGYEQFF.

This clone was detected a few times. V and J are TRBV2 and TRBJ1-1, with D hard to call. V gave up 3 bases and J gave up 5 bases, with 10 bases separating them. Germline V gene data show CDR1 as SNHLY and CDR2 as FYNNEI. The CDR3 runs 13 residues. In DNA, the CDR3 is TGTGCCAGCAGTGAGTGGGGAGGGACTGAAGCTTTCTTT. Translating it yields CASSEWGGTEAFF.

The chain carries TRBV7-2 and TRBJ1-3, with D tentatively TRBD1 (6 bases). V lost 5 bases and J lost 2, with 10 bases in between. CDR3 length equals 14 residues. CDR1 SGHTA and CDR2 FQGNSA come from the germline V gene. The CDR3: CASSIQGAGNTIYF. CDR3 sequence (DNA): TGTGCCAGCAGCATACAGGGTGCTGGAAACACCATATATTTT. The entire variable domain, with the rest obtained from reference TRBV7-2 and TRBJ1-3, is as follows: GAGVSQSPSNKVTEKGKDVELRCDPISGHTALYWYRQSLGQGLEFLIYFQGNSAPDKSGLPSDRFSAERTGGSVSTLTIQRTQQEDSAVYLCASSIQGAGNTIYFGEGSWLTVV.

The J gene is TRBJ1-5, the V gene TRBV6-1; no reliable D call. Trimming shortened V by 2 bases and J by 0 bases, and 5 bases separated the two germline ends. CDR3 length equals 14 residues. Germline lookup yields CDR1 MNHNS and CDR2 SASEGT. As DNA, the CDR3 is TGTGCCAGCAGTGAATCCAGTAGCAATCAGCCCCAGCATTTT. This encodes CASSESSSNQPQHF.

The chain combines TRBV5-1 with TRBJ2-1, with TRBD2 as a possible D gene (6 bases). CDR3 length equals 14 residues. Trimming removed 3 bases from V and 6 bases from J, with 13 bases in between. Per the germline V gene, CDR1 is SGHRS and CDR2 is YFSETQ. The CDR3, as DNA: TGCGCCAGCAGCTGGGGGACTGGATCCAATGAGCAGTTCTTC. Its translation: CASSWGTGSNEQFF.

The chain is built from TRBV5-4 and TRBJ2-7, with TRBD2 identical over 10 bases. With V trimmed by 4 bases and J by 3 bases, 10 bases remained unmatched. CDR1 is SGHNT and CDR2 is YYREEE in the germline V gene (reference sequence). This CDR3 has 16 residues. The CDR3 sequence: CASSNPGASGSYEQYF. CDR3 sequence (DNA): TGTGCCAGCAGCAACCCGGGGGCTAGCGGGAGCTACGAGCAGTACTTC. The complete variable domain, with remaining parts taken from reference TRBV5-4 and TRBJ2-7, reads ETGVTQSPTHLIKTRGQQVTLRCSSQSGHNTVSWYQQALGQGPQFIFQYYREEENGRGNFPPRFSGLQFPNYSSELNVNALELDDSALYLCASSNPGASGSYEQYFGPGTRLTVT.

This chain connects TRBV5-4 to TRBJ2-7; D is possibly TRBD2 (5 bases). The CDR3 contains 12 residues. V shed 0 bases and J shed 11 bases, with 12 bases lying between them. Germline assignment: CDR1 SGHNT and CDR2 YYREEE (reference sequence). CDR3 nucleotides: TGTGCCAGCAGCTTGGGGCCAGCCGGGAAGTACTTC. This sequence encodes CASSLGPAGKYF.

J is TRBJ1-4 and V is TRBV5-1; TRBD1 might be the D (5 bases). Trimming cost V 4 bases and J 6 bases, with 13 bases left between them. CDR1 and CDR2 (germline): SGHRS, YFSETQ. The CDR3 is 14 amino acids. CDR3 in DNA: TGCGCCAGCAGCCCCGGACATCCTTATGAAAAACTGTTTTTT. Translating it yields CASSPGHPYEKLFF.

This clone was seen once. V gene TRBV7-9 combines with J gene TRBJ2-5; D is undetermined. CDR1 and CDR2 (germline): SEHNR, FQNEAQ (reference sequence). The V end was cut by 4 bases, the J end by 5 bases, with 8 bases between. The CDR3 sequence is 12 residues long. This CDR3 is CASSSLRETQYF. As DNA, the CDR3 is TGTGCCAGCAGCTCCCTGCGGGAGACCCAGTACTTC.

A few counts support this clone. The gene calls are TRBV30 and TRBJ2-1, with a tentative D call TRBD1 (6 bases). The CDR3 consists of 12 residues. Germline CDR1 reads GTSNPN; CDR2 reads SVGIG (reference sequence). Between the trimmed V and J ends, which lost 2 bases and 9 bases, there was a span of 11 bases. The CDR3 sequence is CAWSKGVSEQFF. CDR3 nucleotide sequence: TGTGCCTGGAGTAAGGGGGTAAGTGAGCAGTTCTTC.

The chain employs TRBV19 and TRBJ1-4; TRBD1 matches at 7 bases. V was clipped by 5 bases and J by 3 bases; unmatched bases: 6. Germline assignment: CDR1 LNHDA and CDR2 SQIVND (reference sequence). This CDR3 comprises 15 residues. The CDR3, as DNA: TGTGCCAGTAGTGGCACAGGGGCGCCTAATGAAAAACTGTTTTTT. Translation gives CASSGTGAPNEKLFF.

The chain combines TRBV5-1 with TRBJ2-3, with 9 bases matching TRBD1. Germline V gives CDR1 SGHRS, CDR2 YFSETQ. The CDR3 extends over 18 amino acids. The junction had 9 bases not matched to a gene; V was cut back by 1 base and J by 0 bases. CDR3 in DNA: TGCGCCAGCAGCTTGCCGAGGACAGGGGAATTGAGCACAGATACGCAGTATTTT. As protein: CASSLPRTGELSTDTQYF.

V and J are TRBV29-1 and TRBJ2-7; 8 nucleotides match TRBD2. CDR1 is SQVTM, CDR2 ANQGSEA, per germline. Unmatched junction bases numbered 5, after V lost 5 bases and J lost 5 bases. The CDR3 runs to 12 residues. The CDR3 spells CSVSSGSHEQYF. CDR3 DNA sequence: TGCAGCGTTTCGAGCGGGAGCCACGAGCAGTACTTC.

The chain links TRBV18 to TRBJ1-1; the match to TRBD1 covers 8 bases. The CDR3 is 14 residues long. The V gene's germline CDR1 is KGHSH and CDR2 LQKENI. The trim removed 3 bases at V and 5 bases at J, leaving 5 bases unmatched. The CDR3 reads CASSPNRGRTEAFF. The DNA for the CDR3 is TGTGCCAGCTCACCGAACAGGGGGAGAACTGAAGCTTTCTTT.

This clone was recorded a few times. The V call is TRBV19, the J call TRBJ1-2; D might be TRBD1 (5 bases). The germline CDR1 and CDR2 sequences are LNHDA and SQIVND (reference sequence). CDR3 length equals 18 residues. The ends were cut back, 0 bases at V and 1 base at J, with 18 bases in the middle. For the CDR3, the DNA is TGTGCCAGTAGTATAGATCGCCGAATGGGGCAAATTAACTATGGCTACACCTTC. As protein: CASSIDRRMGQINYGYTF.

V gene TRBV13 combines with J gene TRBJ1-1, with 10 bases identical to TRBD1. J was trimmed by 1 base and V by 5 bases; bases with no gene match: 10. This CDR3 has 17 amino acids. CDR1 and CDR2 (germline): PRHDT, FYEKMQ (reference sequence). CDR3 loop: CASSIIPGQGWNTEAFF. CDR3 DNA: TGTGCCAGCAGCATAATACCGGGACAGGGGTGGAACACTGAAGCTTTCTTT.

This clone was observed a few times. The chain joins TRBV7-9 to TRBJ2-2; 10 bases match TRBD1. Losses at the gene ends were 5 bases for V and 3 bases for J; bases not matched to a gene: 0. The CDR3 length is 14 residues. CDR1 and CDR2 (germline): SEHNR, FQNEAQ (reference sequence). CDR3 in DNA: TGTGCCAGCAGCGACAGGGGGCACACCGGGGAGCTGTTTTTT. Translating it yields CASSDRGHTGELFF.

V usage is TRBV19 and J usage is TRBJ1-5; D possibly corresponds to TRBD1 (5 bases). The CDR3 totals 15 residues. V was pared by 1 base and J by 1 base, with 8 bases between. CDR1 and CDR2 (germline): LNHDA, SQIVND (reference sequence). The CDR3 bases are TGTGCCAGTAGTATAGGCAGGGCGAGCAATCAGCCCCAGCATTTT. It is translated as CASSIGRASNQPQHF.

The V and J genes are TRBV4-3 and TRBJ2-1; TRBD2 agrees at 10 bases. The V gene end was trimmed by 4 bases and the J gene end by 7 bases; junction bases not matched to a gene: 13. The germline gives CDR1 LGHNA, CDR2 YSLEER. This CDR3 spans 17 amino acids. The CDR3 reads CASSPQSSGRAGNEQFF. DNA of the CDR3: TGCGCCAGCAGCCCCCAAAGCAGCGGGAGGGCGGGAAATGAGCAGTTCTTC.

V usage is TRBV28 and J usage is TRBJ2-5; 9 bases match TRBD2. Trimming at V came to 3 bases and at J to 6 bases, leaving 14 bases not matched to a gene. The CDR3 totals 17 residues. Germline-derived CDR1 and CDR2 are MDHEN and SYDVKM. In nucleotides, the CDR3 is TGTGCCAGCAGTTTTTCTAGCGGGGCTTCTCTGAGTAAGACCCAGTACTTC. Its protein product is CASSFSSGASLSKTQYF.

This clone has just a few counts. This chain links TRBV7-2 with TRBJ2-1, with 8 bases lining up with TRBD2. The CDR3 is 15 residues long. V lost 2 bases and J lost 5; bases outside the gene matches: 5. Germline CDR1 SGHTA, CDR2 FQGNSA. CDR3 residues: CASSLRLAGNNEQFF. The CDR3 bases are TGTGCCAGCAGCTTAAGGCTAGCGGGTAACAATGAGCAGTTCTTC.